This T cell receptor beta chain was profiled in a study of OX40 agonist ivuxolimab in advanced cancers. Study in general: The dose-escalation group included hepatocellular carcinoma, melanoma, renal cell carcinoma and head and neck cancer. Having had anti-PD-1, anti-PD-L1 or anti-CTLA-4 therapy before was allowed, and more than 35% had some.

Only in-frame clones appear in the TCRdb table, and some are missing; sequencing was by immunoSEQ multiplex PCR. The sample holds 95,000 or so clones; about 85% are singletons and the top ten take approximately 4.2%. This clone was detected once. The CDR3 contains 14 residues. V lost 1 base and J lost 2, with 6 bases in between. CDR1 and CDR2 (germline): SGHTA, FQGTGA. Patients with autoimmune history or systemic immunosuppression were excluded. At cycle 4 day 1, cycle 7 day 1, and baseline, blood was sampled. The receptor comes from an adult with an advanced solid tumor such as melanoma, head and neck, liver or kidney cancer. The rearrangement uses TRBV7-3 and TRBJ1-5; D is ambiguous. The specimen comprised CD4+ or CD8+ T cells sorted from blood, sampled in a trial of the OX40 agonist ivuxolimab. This CDR3 reads CASSLSLGNQPQHF. The CDR3 nucleotides are TGTGCCAGCAGCTTAAGTTTGGGCAATCAGCCCCAGCATTTT.